This is a list of T cell receptor beta chains from one sample in a study of control samples from healthy donors and cancer patients. Sequencing was performed with immunoSEQ multiplex PCR; in TCRdb, only in-frame clones are kept and a portion is missing. The sample has 100,000 to 150,000 clones; roughly 88% are singletons. The specimen was blood. These receptors were collected from a man aged 50-59 years in good health. The CDR3 runs from the conserved cysteine through the conserved F or W. The D gene is left open where the match is weak. Clone size, where shown, is once, few, many, or a class for clones that have expanded.

V	size	J	D	CDR3	DNA
TRBV19	NA	TRBJ2-7	TRBD1	CASSAGTAPGEQYF	TGTGCCAGTAGCGCCGGGACAGCCCCTGGAGAGCAGTACTTC
TRBV2	NA	TRBJ2-1	NA	CASNVEKGNNANEQFF	TGTGCCAGCAACGTCGAAAAGGGAAATAACGCCAATGAGCAGTTCTTC
TRBV28	NA	TRBJ1-3	NA	CASSLPGTSGNTIYF	TGTGCCAGCAGTTTACCCGGCACCTCTGGAAACACCATATATTTT
TRBV6-1	NA	TRBJ1-1	TRBD1	CASSGWGQGAGNTEAFF	TGTGCCAGCAGTGGGTGGGGACAGGGGGCCGGGAACACTGAAGCTTTCTTT
TRBV28	NA	TRBJ2-7	NA	CASSTGPTPWEQYF	TGTGCCAGCAGTACCGGGCCGACTCCTTGGGAGCAGTACTTC
TRBV18	NA	TRBJ1-6	NA	CASSPPSSYNSPLHF	TGTGCCAGCTCACCACCGAGCTCCTATAATTCACCCCTCCACTTT
TRBV7-9	few	TRBJ1-2	NA	CASSLALLQDYGYTF	TGTGCCAGCAGCTTAGCGCTTTTACAAGACTATGGCTACACCTTC
TRBV2	NA	TRBJ1-6	NA	CASRDDRNNSPLHF	TGTGCCAGCAGGGACGACAGAAATAATTCACCCCTCCACTTT
TRBV7-8	NA	TRBJ2-7	TRBD1	CASSLVQDRESYEQYF	TGTGCCAGCAGCTTAGTCCAGGACAGGGAGTCCTACGAGCAGTACTTC
TRBV4-1	NA	TRBJ1-1	TRBD1	CASSQSPGTGGGTEAFF	TGCGCCAGCAGCCAAAGTCCCGGGACAGGGGGTGGAACTGAAGCTTTCTTT
TRBV15	NA	TRBJ1-5	NA	CATSRVLLGGAPQHF	TGTGCCACCAGCAGAGTCCTCCTAGGGGGTGCGCCCCAGCATTTT
TRBV30	once	TRBJ2-7	NA	CAWSGDESYEQYF	TGTGCCTGGAGTGGGGACGAGTCATACGAGCAGTACTTC
TRBV28	NA	TRBJ2-7	NA	CASSTRLSPGEQYF	TGTGCCAGCAGTACGAGGCTTTCCCCTGGCGAGCAGTACTTC
TRBV30	NA	TRBJ2-5	NA	CAWSVGAVETQYF	TGTGCCTGGAGTGTAGGGGCCGTAGAGACCCAGTACTTC
TRBV5-1	once	TRBJ2-1	TRBD2	CASSLILAGNNEQFF	TGCGCCAGCAGCTTGATATTAGCGGGGAACAATGAGCAGTTCTTC
TRBV7-8	NA	TRBJ2-1	TRBD2	CASSLEGSGGIFYNEQFF	TGTGCCAGCAGCTTAGAGGGTAGCGGGGGAATATTTTACAATGAGCAGTTCTTC
TRBV5-6	once	TRBJ2-3	TRBD2	CASSYRTSALYTQYF	TGTGCCAGCAGTTATCGGACTAGCGCCCTATATACGCAGTATTTT
TRBV19	NA	TRBJ2-1	NA	CASSRSGVVGMEGGWFF	TGTGCCAGTAGCCGGAGTGGTGTGGTAGGGATGGAAGGTGGATGGTTCTTC
TRBV24-1	NA	TRBJ1-1	NA	CATRGGGVNTEAFF	TGTGCCACCAGGGGCGGGGGGGTGAACACTGAAGCTTTCTTT
TRBV5-1	NA	TRBJ2-5	NA	CASSLGVGKQETQYF	TGCGCCAGCAGCTTGGGTGTCGGGAAGCAAGAGACCCAGTACTTC
TRBV5-5	NA	TRBJ2-3	NA	CASSLGGQEDTQYF	TGTGCCAGCAGCTTGGGGGGGCAAGAAGATACGCAGTATTTT
TRBV15	NA	TRBJ1-2	NA	CATSRATGGNYGYTF	TGTGCCACCAGCAGAGCCACGGGAGGGAACTATGGCTACACCTTC
TRBV28	NA	TRBJ2-7	NA	CATLEGGAAYEQYF	TGTGCCACCCTAGAGGGGGGGGCTGCTTACGAGCAGTACTTC
TRBV7-2	NA	TRBJ2-5	TRBD2	CASSSGLAGKETQYF	TGTGCCAGCAGCTCTGGGCTAGCGGGGAAAGAGACCCAGTACTTC
TRBV5-4	NA	TRBJ2-1	TRBD1	CASSLAQGVGNEQFF	TGTGCCAGCAGCTTGGCGCAGGGGGTCGGAAATGAGCAGTTCTTC
TRBV5-1	NA	TRBJ1-1	TRBD1	CASSLGTGKGGEAFF	TGCGCCAGCAGCTTGGGGACAGGTAAAGGGGGTGAAGCTTTCTTT
TRBV4-1	NA	TRBJ1-2	NA	CASSPKRDTYGYTF	TGCGCCAGCAGCCCCAAGCGGGACACCTATGGCTACACCTTC
TRBV29-1	NA	TRBJ2-7	NA	CSGGDGITRYF	TGCAGCGGGGGGGACGGAATTACTCGGTACTTC
TRBV24-1	NA	TRBJ2-5	TRBD1	CATSHTGTGFQETQYF	TGTGCCACCAGCCACACCGGGACAGGGTTTCAAGAGACCCAGTACTTC
TRBV7-2	NA	TRBJ2-5	TRBD2	CASSPERGVRETQYF	TGTGCCAGCAGCCCGGAGCGGGGGGTCCGGGAGACCCAGTACTTC
TRBV6-5	NA	TRBJ2-2	TRBD1	CASSFDRGQAGELFF	TGTGCCAGCAGTTTCGACAGGGGGCAGGCCGGGGAGCTGTTTTTT
TRBV19	NA	TRBJ1-5	NA	CATTAVNSNQPQHF	TGTGCCACCACGGCAGTGAATAGCAATCAGCCCCAGCATTTT
TRBV19	NA	TRBJ2-7	NA	CASSLKGGIEYEQYF	TGTGCCAGTAGTCTCAAAGGAGGTATAGAGTACGAGCAGTACTTC
TRBV5-4	NA	TRBJ2-2	NA	CASSLDGRSTGELFF	TGTGCCAGCAGCTTGGACGGGAGAAGCACCGGGGAGCTGTTTTTT
TRBV7-2	once	TRBJ2-7	NA	CASSLGVRGYEQYF	TGTGCCAGCAGCTTAGGCGTCAGGGGCTACGAGCAGTACTTC
TRBV6-5	NA	TRBJ2-7	NA	CASSTRTTRSYEQYF	TGTGCCAGCAGTACGCGGACTACTCGCTCCTACGAGCAGTACTTC
TRBV10-1	NA	TRBJ1-1	TRBD1	CASSELTGAVAFF	TGCGCCAGCAGTGAGCTTACAGGGGCTGTAGCTTTCTTT
TRBV7-8	NA	TRBJ2-7	NA	CASSIAALYEQYF	TGTGCCAGCAGCATCGCAGCCCTTTACGAGCAGTACTTC
TRBV6-6	NA	TRBJ1-4	TRBD1	CASSTRDRGNEKLFF	TGTGCCAGCAGTACCCGGGACAGGGGCAATGAAAAACTGTTTTTT
TRBV2	few	TRBJ2-5	NA	CASSEFWGVRETQYF	TGTGCCAGCAGTGAATTTTGGGGGGTTAGGGAGACCCAGTACTTC
TRBV5-4	NA	TRBJ2-5	NA	CASSPGEDPGTQYF	TGTGCCAGCAGCCCTGGTGAGGATCCGGGGACCCAGTACTTC
TRBV2	NA	TRBJ2-7	TRBD1	CASSGTGGIYEQYF	TGTGCCAGCAGTGGGACAGGGGGCATCTACGAGCAGTACTTC
TRBV18	NA	TRBJ1-2	NA	CASSPVGKYGYTF	TGTGCCAGCTCACCGGTCGGAAAGTATGGCTACACCTTC
TRBV2	NA	TRBJ2-7	NA	CASTLRPYEQYF	TGTGCCAGCACCCTCCGGCCCTACGAGCAGTACTTC
TRBV19	NA	TRBJ1-4	TRBD1	CASSSTGWDEKLFF	TGTGCCAGTAGCTCGACAGGGTGGGATGAAAAACTGTTTTTT
TRBV7-9	NA	TRBJ1-2	NA	CASSPGPPLGYGYTF	TGTGCCAGCAGCCCCGGGCCCCCATTGGGGTATGGCTACACCTTC
TRBV4-2	once	TRBJ1-1	NA	CASSQDPGNTEAFF	TGTGCCAGCAGCCAAGATCCAGGGAACACTGAAGCTTTCTTT
TRBV14	NA	TRBJ1-4	NA	CASSHRGTNEKLFF	TGTGCCAGCAGCCACCGGGGGACTAATGAAAAACTGTTTTTT
TRBV4-1	few	TRBJ2-1	NA	CASSPLTGEVEQFF	TGCGCCAGCAGCCCCCTCACAGGGGAGGTTGAGCAGTTCTTC
TRBV18	NA	TRBJ1-2	TRBD1	CASSTTGQGAGYTF	TGTGCCAGCTCCACCACGGGACAGGGCGCTGGCTACACCTTC
TRBV6-5	NA	TRBJ2-1	TRBD2	CASRGTSGVEQFF	TGTGCCAGCAGGGGGACTAGCGGTGTTGAGCAGTTCTTC
TRBV3-1/TRBV3-2	NA	TRBJ2-2	NA	CASSQDFGGLTGELFF	TGTGCCAGCAGCCAAGATTTTGGGGGTTTAACCGGGGAGCTGTTTTTT
TRBV29-1	few	TRBJ2-1	TRBD1	CSVTVWDRKPNEQFF	TGCAGCGTGACGGTATGGGACAGGAAACCCAATGAGCAGTTCTTC
TRBV12-3/TRBV12-4	NA	TRBJ1-1	TRBD1	CASSRRGFAEAFF	TGTGCCAGCAGCCGCAGGGGGTTCGCTGAAGCTTTCTTT